Below are 30 T cell receptor beta chains sequenced from a single sample in a study of T cell repertoires in cytomegalovirus infection. TCRdb analysed the reads with MiXCR anew, one entry per CDR3 protein. The sample records more than 75,000 distinct CDR3 sequences, less than 4.5% being singletons. Sequencing was done on a sample of PBMCs. The receptors originated from a human donor in good health (CMV status not recorded). Some clones in this sample may be carry-over from other donors' samples.

This clonotype was seen repeatedly, ten times or more. This chain connects TRBV7-2 to TRBJ2-7; D is possibly TRBD1 or TRBD2 (5 bases each). Germline CDR1 is SGHTA and CDR2 is FQGNSA. V lost 5 bases, J lost 0 bases, and 17 bases lay in between. The CDR3 is 16 residues long. The CDR3 DNA is TGTGCCAGCAGCCCAGGCCGGGGCCTCAGCTCCTACGAGCAGTACTTC. It specifies CASSPGRGLSSYEQYF.

This clonotype was counted many times. This chain joins TRBV12-3 or TRBV12-4 and TRBJ2-7, with D tentatively TRBD2 (5 bases). Deletions cut 4 bases from V and 2 bases from J, with 6 bases between. CDR3 length equals 12 residues. In DNA, the CDR3 is TGTGCCAGCAGTTCCGGGACCTACGAGCAGTACTTC. The encoded protein is CASSSGTYEQYF.

By sample fraction, this clonotype is medium-sized. J is TRBJ1-1 and V is TRBV7-2, with 9 bases lining up with TRBD1. The length of the CDR3 is 15 residues. J was trimmed by 1 base and V by 2 bases; bases with no gene match: 2. CDR1 and CDR2 (germline): SGHTA, FQGNSA. The CDR3 DNA reads as TGTGCCAGCAGCTTACCGGGACAGGGGAACACTGAAGCTTTCTTT. Its translation is CASSLPGQGNTEAFF.

In this sample, this clonotype turned up many times. V gene TRBV5-1 combines with J gene TRBJ1-1; D might be TRBD1 (6 bases). Germline CDR1 is SGHRS and CDR2 is YFSETQ. Trimming left V 7 bases short and J 1 base short, with 14 bases between. The CDR3 is made up of 14 amino acids. The DNA of the CDR3 is TGCGCCAGCCAAACAGGGTCAACGAACACTGAAGCTTTCTTT. It translates to CASQTGSTNTEAFF.

At least ten counts were recorded for this clonotype. The chain is built from TRBV7-9 and TRBJ1-1; 9 positions agree with TRBD1. V trimming: 5 bases; J trimming: 0 bases; junction bases outside the gene matches: 7. The CDR3 length is 16 residues. CDR1 and CDR2 from the germline V gene are SEHNR and FQNEAQ (reference sequence). CDR3 residues: CASSAWTGEMNTEAFF. DNA of the CDR3: TGTGCCAGCAGCGCTTGGACAGGGGAGATGAACACTGAAGCTTTCTTT.

This clonotype showed up many times. The chain carries TRBV12-3 or TRBV12-4 and TRBJ2-7; tentatively, D is TRBD1 (6 bases). V shed 7 bases and J shed 5 bases, with 15 bases lying between them. The length of the CDR3 is 13 residues. CDR3 sequence reads: CASTIHRAHEQYF. The DNA of the CDR3 is TGTGCCAGCACCATCCACAGGGCTCACGAGCAGTACTTC.

At least ten counts were recorded for this clonotype. V and J are TRBV6-2 or TRBV6-3 and TRBJ2-1; unclear D gene. The V end lost 6 bases, the J end lost 4 bases, and 19 bases lay between the germline ends. Germline V gene lookup returns CDR1 MNHEY and CDR2 SVGEGT. This CDR3 is built from 16 residues. DNA of the CDR3: TGTGCCAGCAGACCCCCTCGAGTGTCGGCTTACAATGAGCAGTTCTTC. It is translated as CASRPPRVSAYNEQFF.

This chain joins TRBV6-5 and TRBJ1-4; no clear D. The germline V gene has CDR1 MNHEY and CDR2 SVGAGI. The CDR3 runs 12 residues. Deletions cut 6 bases from V and 5 bases from J, with 7 bases between. CDR3 in DNA: TGTGCCAGCAGACGTGGGAATGAAAAACTGTTTTTT. It translates to CASRRGNEKLFF.

This clonotype appeared many times. This chain links TRBV5-1 with TRBJ2-3; D uncertain. The germline V gene has CDR1 SGHRS and CDR2 YFSETQ. V gave up 0 bases and J gave up 2 bases, with 4 bases separating them. The CDR3 covers 13 residues. CDR3 DNA sequence: TGCGCCAGCAGCTTGGGACTCACAGATACGCAGTATTTT. Protein: CASSLGLTDTQYF.

The chain has TRBV10-3 and TRBJ2-1, with D possibly being TRBD1 or TRBD2 (5 bases each). This CDR3 is built from 17 residues. V was shortened by 6 bases and J by 1 base, with 19 bases between the two germline ends. Germline V gives CDR1 ENHRY, CDR2 SYGVKD. CDR3 residues: CAISESQRGNSYNEQFF. The CDR3 DNA reads TGTGCCATCAGCGAATCACAGAGGGGTAATTCCTACAATGAGCAGTTCTTC.

This clonotype came up many times. The chain carries TRBV12-3 or TRBV12-4 and TRBJ1-5; a possible D gene is TRBD1 (6 bases). This CDR3 is 15 amino acids long. V lost 1 base, J lost 3 bases, and 10 bases lay in between. CDR3 nucleotides: TGTGCCAGCAGTTTAGAGAGGGACAACAATCAGCCCCAGCATTTT. Protein sequence: CASSLERDNNQPQHF.

There are many counts of this clonotype. The chain carries TRBV10-3 and TRBJ1-1, with 11 positions matching TRBD1. The CDR3 has 13 amino acids. Germline V gene lookup returns CDR1 ENHRY and CDR2 SYGVKD. J lost 8 bases, V lost 6 bases, and 5 bases had no gene match. The CDR3 here is CAISRDRGEEAFF. The DNA of the CDR3 is TGTGCCATCAGCCGGGACAGGGGGGAGGAAGCTTTCTTT.

This clonotype was seen ten or more times. The rearrangement uses TRBV28 and TRBJ2-7, with D unresolved. V lost 2 bases, J lost 6 bases, and 5 bases lay in between. Germline V gene lookup returns CDR1 MDHEN and CDR2 SYDVKM. This CDR3 has 11 amino acids. The CDR3 region is CASSLLGEQYF. As DNA, the CDR3 is TGTGCCAGCAGTTTACTAGGCGAGCAGTACTTC.

Many counts were recorded for this clonotype. The chain is built from TRBV12-3 or TRBV12-4 and TRBJ2-1; D might be TRBD2 (6 bases). There are 14 residues in the CDR3. V was cut by 5 bases and J by 7 bases, with 15 bases left in between. CDR3 sequence (DNA): TGTGCCAGCAGTCGGACCAGAAGCGGGAATGAGCAGTTCTTC. It codes for CASSRTRSGNEQFF.

This clonotype was detected ten times or more. The genes are TRBV19 and TRBJ2-1; TRBD1 matches 7 bases. V trimming: 3 bases; J trimming: 4 bases; junction bases outside the gene matches: 3. Germline CDR1 reads LNHDA; CDR2 reads SQIVND (reference sequence). The CDR3 contains 14 residues. CDR3 DNA sequence: TGTGCCAGTAGTATCCGGGACAGTTACAATGAGCAGTTCTTC. It yields the protein CASSIRDSYNEQFF. Based on the CDR3 plus reference TRBV19 and TRBJ2-1, the full variable domain is DGGITQSPKYLFRKEGQNVTLSCEQNLNHDAMYWYRQDPGQGLRLIYYSQIVNDFQKGDIAEGYSVSREKKESFPLTVTSAQKNPTAFYLCASSIRDSYNEQFFGPGTRLTVL.

V usage is TRBV2 and J usage is TRBJ1-1; D is uncertain. This CDR3 has 13 amino acids. V shed 10 bases and J shed 1 base, with 13 bases lying between them. CDR1 is SNHLY, CDR2 FYNNEI, per germline. CDR3 region: CATKTQQNTEAFF. CDR3 sequence (DNA): TGTGCCACCAAAACTCAACAGAACACTGAAGCTTTCTTT.

At least ten counts were recorded for this clonotype. The chain is built from TRBV6-2 or TRBV6-3 and TRBJ2-5; weak D call: TRBD1 (6 bases). The CDR3 is made up of 14 amino acids. Germline loops: CDR1 MNHEY, CDR2 SVGEGT. Trimming cost V 6 bases and J 7 bases, with 18 bases left between them. The CDR3: CASRTRTAQGTQYF. The CDR3 DNA is TGTGCCAGCAGAACCCGGACAGCACAGGGGACCCAGTACTTC.

This clonotype has ten or more counts. Germline is not matched at one junction end, which may reflect a read error. The genes are TRBV7-7 and TRBJ2-7, with D perhaps given as TRBD1 or TRBD2 (6 bases each). The CDR3 has 18 residues. Germline V gene sequence: CDR1 SSHAT, CDR2 FNYEAQ (reference sequence). The CDR3 protein is CASTSQGGTKFLLYEQYF. The CDR3 DNA reads TGTGCTAGCACCTCGCAGGGCGGGACAAAATTTCTCCTCTACGAGCAGTACTTC.

This clonotype was seen ten or more times. Its ends do not fully match the called genes, so a read error is possible. This chain joins TRBV2 and TRBJ1-1; weak D call: TRBD1 (5 bases). The length of the CDR3 is 12 residues. In germline, CDR1 is SNHLY, CDR2 FYNNEI. The CDR3 sequence is CASSELGTEDFF. The CDR3 DNA follows: TGTGCCAGCAGTGAATTAGGGACGGAAGATTTCTTT. Supplemented by reference TRBV2 and TRBJ1-1, the full variable domain reads EPEVTQTPSHQVTQMGQEVILRCVPISNHLYFYWYRQILGQKVEFLVSFYNNEISEKSEIFDDQFSVERPDGSNFTLKIRSTKLEDSAMYFCASSELGTEDFFGQGTRLTVV.

This clonotype was recorded at least ten times. The rearrangement joins TRBV28 to TRBJ1-1; the D is unclear. Germline V gives CDR1 MDHEN, CDR2 SYDVKM. The CDR3 length is 14 residues. V was trimmed by 4 bases and J by 0 bases, leaving 9 bases between them. Here the CDR3 DNA reads TGTGCCAGCAGTTGGCGGACCATGAACACTGAAGCTTTCTTT. This gives the protein CASSWRTMNTEAFF.

Many counts were recorded for this clonotype. The rearrangement uses TRBV7-2 and TRBJ1-6; a possible D gene is TRBD1 (5 bases). This CDR3 has 15 amino acids. V was cut by 8 bases and J by 6 bases, with 17 bases left in between. Germline-derived CDR1 and CDR2 are SGHTA and FQGNSA. CDR3 protein: CASGVGGLGNSPLHF. The CDR3 DNA follows: TGTGCCAGCGGCGTTGGGGGTTTGGGTAATTCACCCCTCCACTTT.

As regards this clonotype: A much larger clone differs from this one at a single base, so this may be a read error. The chain is built from TRBV7-6 and TRBJ2-1; tentative D call: TRBD2 (6 bases). The CDR3 contains 12 residues. From germline, CDR1 is SGHVS and CDR2 FNYEAQ. Between the trimmed V and J ends, which lost 11 bases and 7 bases, there was a span of 15 bases. CDR3 in DNA: TGTGCCGGCGGGGATATGTTGAATGAGCAGTTCTTC. Translating gives CAGGDMLNEQFF.

The table lists this clonotype with many counts. The gene calls are TRBV29-1 and TRBJ1-2; D unclear. V was cut by 7 bases and J by 4 bases, with 16 bases left in between. This CDR3 is built from 13 residues. The germline gives CDR1 SQVTM, CDR2 ANQGSEA. CDR3: CSGDPTPSYGYTF. In DNA, the CDR3 is TGCAGCGGTGACCCAACTCCTTCCTATGGCTACACCTTC.

This clonotype was counted ten times or more. The rearrangement joins TRBV11-2 to TRBJ2-1, with a weak D call TRBD2 (7 bases). The CDR3 loop spans 13 amino acids. Germline CDR1 reads SGHAT; CDR2 reads FQNNGV. The V and J ends lost 10 bases and 9 bases respectively, with 19 bases between them. The CDR3 nucleotides are TGTGCCACCCTCGGGGGGCCAGGTAGTGAGCAGTTCTTC. It encodes CATLGGPGSEQFF. Full variable domain (missing parts from reference TRBV11-2 and TRBJ2-1): EAGVAQSPRYKIIEKRQSVAFWCNPISGHATLYWYQQILGQGPKLLIQFQNNGVVDDSQLPKDRFSAERLKGVDSTLKIQPAKLEDSAVYLCATLGGPGSEQFFGPGTRLTVL.

This clonotype was recorded many times. The chain combines TRBV12-3 or TRBV12-4 with TRBJ1-2; the D gene is possibly TRBD1 (6 bases). Between the trimmed V and J ends, which lost 3 bases and 3 bases, there was a span of 14 bases. The CDR3 is 15 amino acids. The CDR3 region is CASSFGGQLYYGYTF. For the CDR3, the DNA is TGTGCCAGCAGTTTCGGGGGGCAGCTCTACTATGGCTACACCTTC.

The sample holds many counts of this clonotype. CDR3 sequence reads: CASSQDWQIYGYTF. The DNA for the CDR3 is TGTGCCAGCAGCCAAGACTGGCAGATCTATGGCTACACCTTC. V is TRBV3-1 and J is TRBJ1-2, with unresolved D. CDR3 size: 14 residues. Germline V gene sequence: CDR1 LGHDT, CDR2 YNNKEL (reference sequence). V was shortened by 0 bases and J by 4 bases, with 9 bases between the two germline ends.

This clonotype was counted many times. CDR3 in amino acids: CASSSRLRLAETSTDTQYF. The CDR3 nucleotides are TGTGCCAGCAGTTCCCGACTCCGGCTAGCGGAAACTAGCACAGATACGCAGTATTTT. The gene calls are TRBV6-1 and TRBJ2-3, with 7 bases aligning to TRBD2. Germline V lookup: CDR1 MNHNS, CDR2 SASEGT. CDR3 length: 19 amino acids. V dropped 5 bases and J dropped 0; count of bases not matched to a gene: 17.

This clonotype was recorded at least ten times. The chain carries TRBV7-2 and TRBJ2-5; D gene uncertain. CDR1 SGHTA and CDR2 FQGNSA come from the germline V gene. The CDR3 is made up of 14 amino acids. The V end was cut by 0 bases, the J end by 7 bases, with 12 bases between. This CDR3 is CASSLAVLTRTQYF. CDR3 bases: TGTGCCAGCAGCTTAGCGGTACTCACAAGGACCCAGTACTTC.

This clonotype has at least ten counts. The chain is built from TRBV12-3 or TRBV12-4 and TRBJ1-5, with unresolved D. Trimming stripped 5 bases from V and 9 bases from J, with 14 bases between. The CDR3 loop spans 13 amino acids. CDR3 sequence reads: CASSLDVQAPQHF. CDR3 bases: TGTGCCAGCAGTCTTGACGTGCAAGCGCCCCAGCATTTT.

This clonotype was recorded at least ten times. The rearrangement uses TRBV12-3 or TRBV12-4 and TRBJ2-7; a weak D match, TRBD1 (7 bases). V lost 5 bases and J 4 bases, leaving 15 bases between the germline ends. CDR3 size: 14 residues. The CDR3 spells CASSRGTDGYEQYF. In DNA, the CDR3 is TGTGCCAGCAGTCGGGGGACAGACGGATACGAGCAGTACTTC.